This T cell receptor (beta chain) came from a study of OX40 agonist ivuxolimab in advanced cancers. Germline CDR1 and CDR2: MDHEN and SYDVKM. CDR3 length equals 14 residues. Trimming cost V 3 bases and J 8 bases, with 13 bases left between them. Clones were read by immunoSEQ multiplex PCR, and TCRdb kept only the in-frame ones, dropping some. Among tens of thousands of clones listed, 80% to 90% were seen once. The receptor was derived from an adult with an advanced solid tumor such as melanoma, head and neck, liver or kidney cancer. The sequencing here drew on CD4+ or CD8+ T cells sorted from blood, taken in a trial of the OX40 agonist ivuxolimab. The V gene is TRBV28, the J gene TRBJ1-4; D may be TRBD1 (5 bases). The CDR3: CASSFTGDPEKLFF. CDR3 nucleotide sequence: TGTGCCAGCAGTTTCACAGGAGACCCCGAAAAACTGTTTTTT.